This T cell receptor (beta chain) was recovered during a study of T cells after yellow fever vaccination. From germline, CDR1 is ENHRY and CDR2 SYGVKD. The CDR3 is made up of 15 amino acids. The ends were cut back, 3 bases at V and 2 bases at J, with 13 bases in the middle. TCRdb called the 5' RACE reads again in MiXCR, with one record for every CDR3 protein. The sample has 450,000 to 600,000 distinct CDR3 sequences; 13% are singletons. This clonotype was obtained from a man aged 30 to 39 who received the YFV17D yellow fever vaccine. The chain employs TRBV10-3 and TRBJ2-5; D ambiguous. Sequenced material: PBMCs, taken on the day of the yellow fever booster vaccination. The CDR3 here is CAISEFVSNQETQYF. Written as DNA, the CDR3 is TGTGCCATCAGTGAATTTGTATCCAATCAAGAGACCCAGTACTTC.